One TCR beta chain is described in this entry. Its antigen is not identified. TCRdb passed the reads through MiXCR, listing each CDR3 protein once. This table holds about 150,000 distinct CDR3 sequences, over 25% found once. The data were taken from a study of T cell repertoires in cytomegalovirus infection. Study-level information: HLA-B-restricted CMV epitopes that are well studied were used alongside recently identified HLA-C-restricted ones. CMV infection plus the matching HLA type was flagged by public TCR beta signatures. Study-level results: HLA-C-restricted CMV clonotypes gave the most frequent clonotype in two of eight donors. Identification of carriers of CMV plus the relevant HLA was performed using cumulative public TCR beta family frequency.

The sample in question was CD8+ T cells from cultured PBMCs, obtained from culture after CMV antigen stimulation. The receptor was derived from a human donor in good health (CMV status not recorded). Some clones in this sample may be carry-over from other donors' samples.

The DNA for the CDR3 is TGCGCCAGCAGCCAAGGTTTAGGCTACGAGCAGTACTTC. It codes for CASSQGLGYEQYF. V and J are TRBV4-1 and TRBJ2-7; D ambiguous. The V and J ends lost 1 base and 3 bases respectively, with 7 bases between them. The length of the CDR3 is 13 residues. CDR1 is MGHRA and CDR2 is YSYEKL in the germline V gene.